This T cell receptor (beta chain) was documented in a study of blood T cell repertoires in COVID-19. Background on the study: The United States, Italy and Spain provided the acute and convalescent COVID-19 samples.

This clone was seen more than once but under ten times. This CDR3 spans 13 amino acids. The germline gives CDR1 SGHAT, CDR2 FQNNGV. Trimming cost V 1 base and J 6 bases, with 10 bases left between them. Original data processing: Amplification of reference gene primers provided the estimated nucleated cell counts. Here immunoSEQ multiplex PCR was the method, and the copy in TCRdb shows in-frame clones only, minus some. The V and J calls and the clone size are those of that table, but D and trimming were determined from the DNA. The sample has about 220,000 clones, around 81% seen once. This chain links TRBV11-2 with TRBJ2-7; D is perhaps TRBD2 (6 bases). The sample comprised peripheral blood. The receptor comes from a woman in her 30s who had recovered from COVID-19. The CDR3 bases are TGTGCCAGCAGCTTAGTGGGGGGTGTCGAGCAGTACTTC. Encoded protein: CASSLVGGVEQYF.